The 5 T cell receptor beta chains below come from one sample, sequenced in a study of T cells after posttransplantation cyclophosphamide. The assay was immunoSEQ multiplex PCR, and TCRdb's table has in-frame clones only and misses some. The table has around 16,000 clones, 94% seen once. The naive gate required viable CD3+CD4+ or CD3+CD8+ cells with CCR7+CD45RA+CD45RO-CD95-CD27+CD28+ phenotype. The sequencing input was naive CD4+ T cells sorted from blood. The origin of the receptors is a woman aged 50 to 65 in good health and a related stem cell transplant donor.

The V gene is TRBV5-1, the J gene TRBJ2-6, with a weak D call TRBD2 (6 bases). Germline CDR1 reads SGHRS; CDR2 reads YFSETQ. This CDR3 spans 16 amino acids. V lost 4 bases and J 5 bases, leaving 16 bases between the germline ends. CDR3: CASSQGLSQWANVLTF. The CDR3 DNA is TGCGCCAGCAGCCAGGGACTTTCTCAGTGGGCCAACGTCCTGACTTTC.

The chain carries TRBV29-1 and TRBJ1-1; D gene uncertain. Trimming stripped 2 bases from V and 1 base from J, with 2 bases between. This CDR3 contains 11 residues. The germline gives CDR1 SQVTM, CDR2 ANQGSEA. The CDR3 loop reads CSVERNTEAFF. The CDR3 DNA reads as TGCAGCGTTGAACGGAACACTGAAGCTTTCTTT.

The V gene is TRBV6-6, the J gene TRBJ2-7; the D gene is possibly TRBD2 (6 bases). The CDR3 runs 16 residues. The V end was cut by 0 bases, the J end by 3 bases, with 15 bases between. CDR1 is MNHNY, CDR2 SVGAGI, per germline (reference sequence). The CDR3 nucleotides are TGTGCCAGCAGTTACTCGAGGATCGGGAGTGGCTACGAGCAGTACTTC. Its translation: CASSYSRIGSGYEQYF.

The chain is built from TRBV9 and TRBJ2-1; 7 positions match TRBD1. V trimming: 2 bases; J trimming: 7 bases; junction bases outside the gene matches: 3. This CDR3 is built from 13 residues. The germline V gene encodes CDR1 SGDLS and CDR2 YYNGEE. In nucleotides, the CDR3 is TGTGCCAGCAGCGTGACGACAGGGAATGAGCAGTTCTTC. Translated, it gives CASSVTTGNEQFF.

V gene TRBV5-4 combines with J gene TRBJ2-5; TRBD1 aligns across 7 bases. The J call is doubtful: the DNA matches TRBJ2-7 better. The CDR3 is made up of 18 amino acids. The germline V gene has CDR1 SGHNT and CDR2 YYREEE (reference sequence). The CDR3 nucleotides read TGTGCCAGCAGCTTGGCGACAGGGCAGGACCAGGACTCCTACGAGCAGTACTTC. Translating gives CASSLATGQDQDSYEQYF.